The sequence of this TCR beta chain was determined in a study of T cells in Graves' hyperthyroidism and ophthalmopathy. Study-level background: Upon initial diagnosis and before any treatment, peripheral blood was collected. General study results and limits: Most thyroid clonotypes with frequency above 0.001 were detected in blood.

This clonotype was seen at least ten times. Its specificity is unknown. RNA transcripts gave rise to amplified TCR beta CDR3 regions. Researchers ran a first-round RT-PCR on the TCR CDR3 using the HTBI primer set. Each CDR3 protein gets one entry after TCRdb re-called the multiplex PCR reads with MiXCR. The sample includes about 610,000 distinct CDR3 sequences, over 12% of them seen just once. Uncontrolled infections, other autoimmune diseases, pregnancy or lactation led to exclusion of patients. 10 ml of fresh peripheral blood supplied the PBMCs. V lost 1 base and J lost 2, with 9 bases in between. There are 15 residues in the CDR3. Germline CDR1 reads SGHTA; CDR2 reads FQGNSA.

This TCR derives from a woman aged 35 to 49 with Graves' ophthalmopathy. The specimen sequenced was blood. The V gene is TRBV7-2, the J gene TRBJ1-3; no firm D call. CDR3 in amino acids: CASSLVRETGNTIYF. The CDR3 region has the DNA TGTGCCAGCAGCTTAGTAAGGGAAACTGGAAACACCATATATTTT.